The T cell receptor (beta chain) described here comes from a study of blood T cell repertoires in COVID-19. Looking at the study overall: COVID-19 samples collected from the United States, Italy and Spain covered acute and convalescent phases. Sample material is recorded as cDNA or gDNA derived from T cells, B-cell-depleted T cells, or PBMCs.

The CDR3 is 15 amino acids. Germline V gene data show CDR1 as LGHNT and CDR2 as FRNRAP. J lost 0 bases, V lost 7 bases, and 5 bases had no gene match. In the original workflow: Reference gene primers were amplified, and this amplification served to estimate nucleated cell counts. The repertoire was sequenced with immunoSEQ multiplex PCR; TCRdb's copy has only in-frame clones and lacks some. V and J calls and clone size come straight from that table; D and trimming were deduced from the DNA. The sample includes about 18,000 clones, approximately 80% of them seen just once. Seattle patient enrollment occurred during active infection, with longitudinal follow-up thereafter.

This sequence was found in a man in his 70s with COVID-19, enrolled during active disease. Sequenced input: peripheral blood. V usage is TRBV12-5 and J usage is TRBJ1-3; 8 bases are a match to TRBD1. The CDR3 is CASARGQSSGNTIYF. CDR3 DNA: TGTGCTAGTGCCAGGGGGCAGAGCTCTGGAAACACCATATATTTT.